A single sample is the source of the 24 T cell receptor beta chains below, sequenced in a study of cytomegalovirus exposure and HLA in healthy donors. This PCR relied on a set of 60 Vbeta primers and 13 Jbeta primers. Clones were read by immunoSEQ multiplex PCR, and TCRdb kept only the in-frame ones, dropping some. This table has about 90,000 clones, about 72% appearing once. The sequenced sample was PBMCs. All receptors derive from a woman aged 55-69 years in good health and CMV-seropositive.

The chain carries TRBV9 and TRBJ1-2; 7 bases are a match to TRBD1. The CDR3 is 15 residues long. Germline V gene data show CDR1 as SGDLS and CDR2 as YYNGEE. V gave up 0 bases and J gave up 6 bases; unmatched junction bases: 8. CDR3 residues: CASSVGTGDRDGYTF. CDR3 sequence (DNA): TGTGCCAGCAGCGTAGGAACAGGGGATCGGGATGGCTACACCTTC.

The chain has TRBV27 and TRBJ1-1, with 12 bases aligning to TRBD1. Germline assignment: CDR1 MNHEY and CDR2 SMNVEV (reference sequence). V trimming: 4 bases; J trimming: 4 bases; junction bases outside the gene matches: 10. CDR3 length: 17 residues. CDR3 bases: TGTGCCAGCAGTTCGGGGACAGGGGGCCTCCGGGGCACTGAAGCTTTCTTT. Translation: CASSSGTGGLRGTEAFF.

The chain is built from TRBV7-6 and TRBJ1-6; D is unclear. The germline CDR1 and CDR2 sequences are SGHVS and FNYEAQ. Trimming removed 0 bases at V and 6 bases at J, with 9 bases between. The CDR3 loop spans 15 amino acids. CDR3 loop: CASSLAPGSNSPLHF. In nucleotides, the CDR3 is TGTGCCAGCAGCTTAGCCCCGGGGAGTAATTCACCCCTCCACTTT.

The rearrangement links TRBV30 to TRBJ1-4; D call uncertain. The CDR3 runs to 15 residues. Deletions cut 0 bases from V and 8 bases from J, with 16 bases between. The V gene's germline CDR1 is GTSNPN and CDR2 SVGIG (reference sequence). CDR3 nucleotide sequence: TGTGCCTGGAGTGTGGGTCCTGCTGCGGGGGAAAAACTGTTTTTT. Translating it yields CAWSVGPAAGEKLFF. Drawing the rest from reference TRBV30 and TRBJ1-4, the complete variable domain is SQTIHQWPATLVQPVGSPLSLECTVEGTSNPNLYWYRQAAGRGLQLLFYSVGIGQISSEVPQNLSASRPQDRQFILSSKKLLLSDSGFYLCAWSVGPAAGEKLFFGSGTQLSVL.

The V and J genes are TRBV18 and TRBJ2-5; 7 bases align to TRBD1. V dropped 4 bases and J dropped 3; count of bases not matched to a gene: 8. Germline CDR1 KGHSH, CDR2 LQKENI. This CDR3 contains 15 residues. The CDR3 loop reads CASSLFGTDKETQYF. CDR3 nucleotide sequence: TGTGCCAGCTCACTATTTGGGACAGACAAAGAGACCCAGTACTTC.

CDR3 sequence reads: CASGNTGDQPQHF. The CDR3, as DNA: TGTGCCAGCGGCAACACAGGGGATCAGCCCCAGCATTTT. J is TRBJ1-5 and V is TRBV7-6; 7 positions match TRBD1. V shed 8 bases and J 5 bases; nucleotides not matched to a gene: 6. The CDR3 is made up of 13 amino acids. The germline gives CDR1 SGHVS, CDR2 FNYEAQ.

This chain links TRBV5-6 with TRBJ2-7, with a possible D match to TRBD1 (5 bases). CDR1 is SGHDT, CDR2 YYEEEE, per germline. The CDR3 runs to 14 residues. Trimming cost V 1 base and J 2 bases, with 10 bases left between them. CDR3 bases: TGTGCCAGCAGCTTGTGGACACTCCCCTACGAGCAGTACTTC. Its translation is CASSLWTLPYEQYF.

The CDR3 DNA follows: TGTGCCAGCAGTTCCTTCCTAGGGACCCAGTACTTC. It is translated as CASSSFLGTQYF. The chain couples TRBV6-5 to TRBJ2-5; D not resolved. The CDR3 runs 12 residues. CDR1 is MNHEY and CDR2 is SVGAGI in the germline V gene. Trimming removed 4 bases at V and 7 bases at J, with 10 bases between.

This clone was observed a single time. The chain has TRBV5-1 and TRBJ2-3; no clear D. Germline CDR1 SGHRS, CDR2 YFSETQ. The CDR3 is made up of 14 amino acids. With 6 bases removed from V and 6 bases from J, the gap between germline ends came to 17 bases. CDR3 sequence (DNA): TGCGCCAGCACCGCCCTCTCGGGTCCGGATACGCAGTATTTT. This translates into CASTALSGPDTQYF.

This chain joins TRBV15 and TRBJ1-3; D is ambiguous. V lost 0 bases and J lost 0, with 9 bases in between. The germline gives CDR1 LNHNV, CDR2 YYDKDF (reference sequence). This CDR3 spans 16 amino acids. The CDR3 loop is CATSRDLEVSGNTIYF. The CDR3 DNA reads TGTGCCACCAGCAGAGATTTAGAGGTCTCTGGAAACACCATATATTTT.

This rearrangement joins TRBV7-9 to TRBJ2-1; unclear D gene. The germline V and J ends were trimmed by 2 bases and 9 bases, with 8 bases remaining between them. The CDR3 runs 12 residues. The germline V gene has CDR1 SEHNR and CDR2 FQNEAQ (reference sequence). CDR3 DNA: TGTGCCAGCAGCTTAACGACGGGTGAGCAGTTCTTC. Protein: CASSLTTGEQFF.

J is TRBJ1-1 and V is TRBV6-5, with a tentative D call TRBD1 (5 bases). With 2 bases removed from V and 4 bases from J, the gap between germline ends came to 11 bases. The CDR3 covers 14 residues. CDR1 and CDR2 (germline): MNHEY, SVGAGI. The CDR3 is CASSYGDGGTEAFF. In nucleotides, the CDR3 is TGTGCCAGCAGTTACGGGGACGGGGGCACTGAAGCTTTCTTT.

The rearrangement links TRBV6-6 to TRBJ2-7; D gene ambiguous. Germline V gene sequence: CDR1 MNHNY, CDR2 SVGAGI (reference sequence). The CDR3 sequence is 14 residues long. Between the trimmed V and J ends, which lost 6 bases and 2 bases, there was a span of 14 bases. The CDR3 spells CASRIRGRAYEQYF. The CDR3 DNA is TGTGCCAGCAGAATCCGCGGCCGAGCCTACGAGCAGTACTTC.

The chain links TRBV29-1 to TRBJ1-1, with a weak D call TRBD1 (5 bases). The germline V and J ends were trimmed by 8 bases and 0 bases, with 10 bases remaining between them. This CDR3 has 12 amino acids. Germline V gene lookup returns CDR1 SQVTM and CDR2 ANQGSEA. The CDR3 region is CSSNRLNTEAFF. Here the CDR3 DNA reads TGCAGCTCTAACAGGCTGAACACTGAAGCTTTCTTT.

CDR3 region: CASSLDNNEQFF. The CDR3 DNA follows: TGTGCCAGCAGCTTAGATAACAATGAGCAGTTCTTC. This rearrangement joins TRBV7-9 to TRBJ2-1; D ambiguous. The V gene lost 1 base and the J gene lost 5 bases, with 3 bases spanning the gap. Germline V CDR1 and CDR2: SEHNR, FQNEAQ (reference sequence). CDR3 length equals 12 residues.

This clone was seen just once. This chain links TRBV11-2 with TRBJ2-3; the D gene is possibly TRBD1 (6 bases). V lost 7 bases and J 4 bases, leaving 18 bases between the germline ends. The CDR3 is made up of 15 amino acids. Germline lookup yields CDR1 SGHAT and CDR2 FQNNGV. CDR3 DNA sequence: TGTGCCAGCACCGAGGGGGTAGGACCAGCAGATACGCAGTATTTT. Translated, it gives CASTEGVGPADTQYF.

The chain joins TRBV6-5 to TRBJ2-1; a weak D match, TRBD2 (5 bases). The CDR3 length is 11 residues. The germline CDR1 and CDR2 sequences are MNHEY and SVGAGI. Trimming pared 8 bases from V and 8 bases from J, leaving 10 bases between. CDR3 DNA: TGTGCCAGCCTCAACGGGGATGAGCAGTTCTTC. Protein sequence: CASLNGDEQFF.

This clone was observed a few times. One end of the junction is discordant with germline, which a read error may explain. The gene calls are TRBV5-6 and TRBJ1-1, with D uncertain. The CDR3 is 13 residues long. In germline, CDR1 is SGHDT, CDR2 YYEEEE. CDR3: CASSYLPNSEAFF. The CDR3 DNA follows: TGTGCCAGCAGCTATTTACCGAACAGTGAAGCTTTCTTT.

CDR3 residues: CASSPQGQRDGYTF. The CDR3 region has the DNA TGTGCCAGCAGCCCCCAAGGACAGCGAGATGGCTACACCTTC. V is TRBV7-9 and J is TRBJ1-2; TRBD1 might be the D (6 bases). Germline CDR1 is SEHNR and CDR2 is FQNEAQ (reference sequence). The CDR3 has 14 amino acids. Trimming cost V 5 bases and J 6 bases, with 16 bases left between them.

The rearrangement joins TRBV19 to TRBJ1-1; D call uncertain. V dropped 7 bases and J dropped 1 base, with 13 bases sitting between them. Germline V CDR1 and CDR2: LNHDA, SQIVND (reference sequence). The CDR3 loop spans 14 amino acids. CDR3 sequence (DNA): TGTGCCAGTATGTCGTGGTCCGGGAACACTGAAGCTTTCTTT. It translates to CASMSWSGNTEAFF.

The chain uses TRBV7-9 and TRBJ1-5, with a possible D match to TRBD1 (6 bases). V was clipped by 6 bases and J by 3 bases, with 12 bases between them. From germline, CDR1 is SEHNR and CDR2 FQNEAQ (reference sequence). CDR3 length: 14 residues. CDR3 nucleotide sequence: TGTGCCAGCAGTCCCGGACAGTTCAATCAGCCCCAGCATTTT. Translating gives CASSPGQFNQPQHF.

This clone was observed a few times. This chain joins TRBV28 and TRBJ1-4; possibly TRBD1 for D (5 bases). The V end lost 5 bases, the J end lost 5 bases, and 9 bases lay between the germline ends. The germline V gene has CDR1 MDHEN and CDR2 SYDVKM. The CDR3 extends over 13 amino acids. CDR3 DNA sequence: TGTGCCAGCAGTCGCAGGGAAAATGAAAAACTGTTTTTT. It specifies CASSRRENEKLFF.

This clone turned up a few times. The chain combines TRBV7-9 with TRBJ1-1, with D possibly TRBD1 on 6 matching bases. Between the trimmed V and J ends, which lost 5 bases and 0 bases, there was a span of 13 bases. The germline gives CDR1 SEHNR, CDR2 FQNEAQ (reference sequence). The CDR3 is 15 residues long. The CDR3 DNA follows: TGTGCCAGCAGCACCAGGGGCGACATGAACACTGAAGCTTTCTTT. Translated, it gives CASSTRGDMNTEAFF.

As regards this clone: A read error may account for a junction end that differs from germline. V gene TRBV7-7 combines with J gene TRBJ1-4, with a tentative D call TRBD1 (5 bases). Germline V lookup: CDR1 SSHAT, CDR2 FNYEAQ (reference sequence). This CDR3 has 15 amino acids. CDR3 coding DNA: TGTGCTAGCAGCCTCTCTCCAGGGATCGATGAAAAACTGTTTTTT. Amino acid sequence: CASSLSPGIDEKLFF.